These 22 T cell receptor beta chains share one sample of origin, sequenced in a study of regulatory T cells in long-lasting Graves disease. Specified time point: persistent/refractory GD, antithyroid drugs over 5 years with positive TRAb. After RNA was extracted from PBMCs, the TCR library was made from it. Building of the TCR beta libraries involved iRepertoire HTBI primers and Arm-PCR of CDR3 regions. TCRdb analysed the multiplex PCR reads with MiXCR anew, one entry per CDR3 protein. The sample consists of fewer than 600,000 distinct CDR3 sequences, around a fifth of them appearing once. This specimen was peripheral blood mononuclear cells (PBMCs), taken when the disease was refractory, from a patient treated with antithyroid drugs. These receptors were taken from a female donor with Graves disease.

This clonotype was detected ten times or more. In nucleotides, the CDR3 is TGTGCCAGCAGTCAAACCAGGGTGTCTTCACCCCTCCACTTT. It is translated as CASSQTRVSSPLHF. The rearrangement uses TRBV2 and TRBJ1-6, with a weak D call TRBD1 (5 bases). Germline CDR1 and CDR2: SNHLY and FYNNEI. The CDR3 runs 14 residues. The germline V and J ends were trimmed by 5 bases and 9 bases, with 14 bases remaining between them.

On this clonotype itself: This may stem from a read error, because a much larger clone lies one nucleotide away. This CDR3 fails to terminate in the conserved phenylalanine or tryptophan, so it likely reflects a read error. DNA of the CDR3: TGTGCCAGCAGCCAAGGGACAGTGTCTCAAGAGACCCAGTACCTC. Its translation: CASSQGTVSQETQYL. This chain links TRBV9 with TRBJ2-5, with 7 nucleotides matching TRBD1. This CDR3 is 15 amino acids long. V lost 4 bases, J lost 2 bases, and 8 bases stayed unmatched. Germline V gene lookup returns CDR1 SGDLS and CDR2 YYNGEE.

V usage is TRBV7-9 and J usage is TRBJ1-2; D remains unclear. CDR3 length equals 16 residues. In germline, CDR1 is SEHNR, CDR2 FQNEAQ (reference sequence). The V end lost 5 bases, the J end lost 7 bases, and 23 bases lay between the germline ends. DNA for the CDR3: TGTGCCAGCAGCCAAGGGCAGCCCGCGGAGGAGGGTGGCTACACCTTC. The encoded protein is CASSQGQPAEEGGYTF.

Many counts were recorded for this clonotype. V and J are TRBV28 and TRBJ2-7, with TRBD1 matching 7 bases. Trimming removed 8 bases from V and 5 bases from J; junction bases left unmatched: 15. The V gene's germline CDR1 is MDHEN and CDR2 SYDVKM. This CDR3 is built from 15 residues. DNA of the CDR3: TGTGCCAGCCTTAAATCGACAGGGAACCAGAACGAGCAGTACTTC. Residues: CASLKSTGNQNEQYF.

This sequence joins TRBV2 and TRBJ2-7, with TRBD2 matching 8 bases. Germline lookup yields CDR1 SNHLY and CDR2 FYNNEI. This CDR3 region has 16 residues. Trimming removed 6 bases from V and 5 bases from J; junction bases left unmatched: 15. CDR3: CASSQDFSGGYDEQYF. For the CDR3, the DNA is TGTGCCAGCAGCCAAGACTTCAGCGGGGGATATGACGAGCAGTACTTC. Full variable domain (missing parts from reference TRBV2 and TRBJ2-7): EPEVTQTPSHQVTQMGQEVILRCVPISNHLYFYWYRQILGQKVEFLVSFYNNEISEKSEIFDDQFSVERPDGSNFTLKIRSTKLEDSAMYFCASSQDFSGGYDEQYFGPGTRLTVT.

This clonotype was counted only a few times. The chain combines TRBV6-2 or TRBV6-3 with TRBJ2-1; D unclear. Trimming took off 1 base at V and 0 bases at J, with 16 bases between the two ends. CDR3 size: 18 residues. Germline values: CDR1 MNHEY, CDR2 SVGEGT. CDR3 loop: CASSYFAGSANSYNEQFF. The CDR3 nucleotides are TGTGCCAGCAGTTACTTCGCCGGCTCAGCCAACTCCTACAATGAGCAGTTCTTC.

This clonotype was counted at least ten times. The chain links TRBV3-1 to TRBJ2-7; D is unresolved. V lost 0 bases and J lost 3, with 3 bases in between. The germline V gene encodes CDR1 LGHDT and CDR2 YNNKEL (reference sequence). This CDR3 has 12 residues. Here the CDR3 reads CASSQEVYEQYF. The CDR3 coding sequence is TGTGCCAGCAGCCAAGAGGTCTACGAGCAGTACTTC.

This clonotype was detected many times. The V and J genes are TRBV30 and TRBJ1-1; D unclear. Germline CDR1 GTSNPN, CDR2 SVGIG (reference sequence). V was clipped by 4 bases and J by 0 bases, with 9 bases between them. The CDR3 is 13 residues long. The CDR3 protein is CAWKSELNTEAFF. CDR3 DNA sequence: TGTGCCTGGAAGTCAGAGCTGAACACTGAAGCTTTCTTT.

In this sample, this clonotype turned up many times. The chain carries TRBV5-1 and TRBJ1-2, with no clear D. V was cut by 7 bases and J by 4 bases, with 14 bases left in between. Germline CDR1 SGHRS, CDR2 YFSETQ. The CDR3 sequence is 13 residues long. The CDR3 loop reads CASGHDGSYGYTF. The CDR3 bases are TGCGCCAGCGGTCACGACGGATCCTATGGCTACACCTTC.

The chain carries TRBV3-2 and TRBJ1-1; the listed D gene, TRBD1, was not tested against the DNA. TRBV3-2 is deemed a pseudogene. This CDR3 has 16 residues. CDR3 amino acids: CAGSPGAGDCHPSTFF. For the CDR3, the DNA is TGTGCCGGCAGCCCCGGGGCGGGGGATTGCCACCCATCGACTTTCTTT.

The CDR3 nucleotides read TGTGCCACTACCGGGACAGGGGCCGCCTACGAGCAGTACTTC. It encodes CATTGTGAAYEQYF. This chain joins TRBV15 and TRBJ2-7, with 10 bases that match TRBD1. Germline CDR1 and CDR2: LNHNV and YYDKDF (reference sequence). The CDR3 sequence is 14 residues long. V lost 9 bases and J lost 2; bases outside the gene matches: 7.

The rearrangement uses TRBV7-9 and TRBJ1-1; D is unresolved. V lost 1 base, J lost 3 bases, and 9 bases lay in between. The germline V gene encodes CDR1 SEHNR and CDR2 FQNEAQ (reference sequence). The CDR3 is 14 residues long. The CDR3, as DNA: TGTGCCAGCAGCTTAGTGGGCCAGGACACTGAAGCTTTCTTT. Encoded protein: CASSLVGQDTEAFF. Using reference TRBV7-9 and TRBJ1-1 for the parts outside the CDR3, the full variable domain is DTGVSQNPRHKITKRGQNVTFRCDPISEHNRLYWYRQTLGQGPEFLTYFQNEAQLEKSRLLSDRFSAERPKGSFSTLEIQRTEQGDSAMYLCASSLVGQDTEAFFGQGTRLTVV.

The chain recombines TRBV29-1 with TRBJ2-7; TRBD1 aligns across 9 bases. The germline V gene has CDR1 SQVTM and CDR2 ANQGSEA. V was pared by 7 bases and J by 1 base, with 5 bases of the junction left unmatched. The CDR3 covers 13 residues. DNA for the CDR3: TGCAGCGCCGGACAGGGGCTTTCCTACGAGCAGTACTTC. Protein sequence: CSAGQGLSYEQYF.

This clonotype was seen a few times. The rearrangement uses TRBV10-3 and TRBJ2-7; 8 positions agree with TRBD2. The CDR3 has 13 residues. Losses at the gene ends were 7 bases for V and 0 bases for J; bases not matched to a gene: 2. Germline CDR1 is ENHRY and CDR2 is SYGVKD. The CDR3: CAIKSGGSYEQYF. The CDR3 nucleotides are TGTGCCATCAAGAGCGGGGGCTCCTACGAGCAGTACTTC.

This clonotype was seen repeatedly, ten times or more. The CDR3 DNA reads as TGCAGCGTTGAAGAAGGCATCTCTAACTATGGCTACACCTTC. This codes for CSVEEGISNYGYTF. This rearrangement joins TRBV29-1 to TRBJ1-2, with unresolved D. The CDR3 runs to 14 residues. The V end was cut by 0 bases, the J end by 0 bases, with 8 bases between. CDR1 is SQVTM and CDR2 is ANQGSEA in the germline V gene. The full variable domain, its missing parts supplied by reference TRBV29-1 and TRBJ1-2, is SAVISQKPSRDICQRGTSLTIQCQVDSQVTMMFWYRQQPGQSLTLIATANQGSEATYESGFVIDKFPISRPNLTFSTLTVSNMSPEDSSIYLCSVEEGISNYGYTFGSGTRLTVV.

The rearrangement uses TRBV6-1 and TRBJ2-1; 9 nucleotides match TRBD2. J gave up 8 bases and V 6 bases, and 14 bases lay outside the gene matches. Germline assignment: CDR1 MNHNS and CDR2 SASEGT. The length of the CDR3 is 16 residues. CDR3 residues: CASRPSTAGGFDEQFF. CDR3 in DNA: TGTGCCAGCAGGCCGTCTACGGCGGGAGGGTTCGATGAGCAGTTCTTC.

This clonotype was found many times. The chain joins TRBV5-1 to TRBJ1-1; D unresolved. V lost 3 bases and J lost 1, with 10 bases in between. Per the germline V gene, CDR1 is SGHRS and CDR2 is YFSETQ. The CDR3 is 14 amino acids. CDR3: CASSWIDPNTEAFF. CDR3 bases: TGCGCCAGCAGCTGGATAGACCCGAACACTGAAGCTTTCTTT.

This clonotype turned up a few times. One end of the junction is discordant with germline, which a read error may explain. The CDR3: CASSQGGTGLEWAF. The DNA for the CDR3 is TGTGCCAGCAGCCAAGGCGGGACGGGGCTTGAGTGGGCCTTT. The gene calls are TRBV3-1 and TRBJ1-1, with a possible D match to TRBD1 (5 bases). Germline values: CDR1 LGHDT, CDR2 YNNKEL (reference sequence). CDR3 length equals 14 residues.

This clonotype was observed once. A much larger clone is a single base away; this may be a read error. The V and J genes are TRBV28 and TRBJ1-5; 8 bases line up with TRBD1. Germline CDR1 reads MDHEN; CDR2 reads SYDVKM. The CDR3 sequence is 16 residues long. CDR3 DNA: TGTGCCATCAGTGGGGGGACAGGCTATAGCAATCAGCCCCAGCATTTT. Its translation: CAISGGTGYSNQPQHF.

This clonotype was found many times. The chain is built from TRBV28 and TRBJ1-2; D is ambiguous. The CDR3 totals 12 residues. The V end lost 4 bases, the J end lost 4 bases, and 7 bases lay between the germline ends. Germline lookup yields CDR1 MDHEN and CDR2 SYDVKM. The CDR3 loop is CASSSAGYGYTF. The CDR3 region has the DNA TGTGCCAGCAGTTCCGCGGGCTATGGCTACACCTTC.

In its sample, this clonotype was seen many times. This chain uses TRBV7-2 with TRBJ2-7, with D hard to call. CDR3 size: 12 residues. Per the germline V gene, CDR1 is SGHTA and CDR2 is FQGNSA. V shed 2 bases and J shed 6 bases, with 8 bases lying between them. The CDR3 here is CASSLTWGEQYF. The CDR3 DNA follows: TGTGCCAGCAGCTTAACGTGGGGCGAGCAGTACTTC. Filled out from reference TRBV7-2 and TRBJ2-7, the complete variable domain reads GAGVSQSPSNKVTEKGKDVELRCDPISGHTALYWYRQSLGQGLEFLIYFQGNSAPDKSGLPSDRFSAERTGGSVSTLTIQRTQQEDSAVYLCASSLTWGEQYFGPGTRLTVT.

This clonotype was detected ten times or more. The chain employs TRBV10-3 and TRBJ2-7; 7 bases align to TRBD1. V lost 6 bases and J lost 3; bases outside the gene matches: 5. In germline, CDR1 is ENHRY, CDR2 SYGVKD. The length of the CDR3 is 13 residues. The DNA for the CDR3 is TGTGCCATCAGCCCGGGACAGAACTACGAGCAGTACTTC. This codes for CAISPGQNYEQYF.